Each of the 4 T cell receptor beta chains below was sequenced from the same sample in a study of T-cell reconstitution after alpha-beta-depleted transplantation in children. Preparation of the TCRbeta library was carried out with unique molecular identifiers. TCRdb used MiXCR to reprocess the PCR reads, holding one entry per CDR3 protein. This table holds over 90,000 distinct CDR3 sequences, around 7% found once. Source: PBMCs, taken before TCRalphabeta/CD19-depleted stem cell transplant. These receptors originate from a boy between 2 and 10 years old with acute lymphoblastic leukemia, due to receive a stem cell transplant.

Within the sample, this clonotype is medium-sized. This rearrangement joins TRBV5-1 to TRBJ2-7; the D gene is possibly TRBD2 (5 bases). The CDR3 has 14 residues. The V end was cut by 4 bases, the J end by 3 bases, with 14 bases between. Germline values: CDR1 SGHRS, CDR2 YFSETQ. The CDR3 sequence is CASSREGSSYEQYF. Here the CDR3 DNA reads TGCGCCAGCAGCCGGGAAGGGTCGAGCTACGAGCAGTACTTC. Together with reference TRBV5-1 and TRBJ2-7, the CDR3 gives the full variable domain: KAGVTQTPRYLIKTRGQQVTLSCSPISGHRSVSWYQQTPGQGLQFLFEYFSETQRNKGNFPGRFSGRQFSNSRSEMNVSTLELGDSALYLCASSREGSSYEQYFGPGTRLTVT.

This clonotype appeared many times. V and J are TRBV28 and TRBJ2-1, with TRBD2 matching 10 bases. With V trimmed by 3 bases and J by 2 bases, 7 bases remained unmatched. CDR1 and CDR2 from the germline V gene are MDHEN and SYDVKM. The CDR3 spans 17 residues. The CDR3 DNA is TGTGCCAGCAGTTTGTCTAGCGGGGGAAACCCCTACAATGAGCAGTTCTTC. Translated, it gives CASSLSSGGNPYNEQFF.

This clonotype was observed at least ten times. This chain links TRBV5-1 with TRBJ1-2; 7 nucleotides agree with TRBD1. Germline CDR1 SGHRS, CDR2 YFSETQ. This CDR3 has 13 amino acids. The V segment lost 4 bases and the J segment 4 bases; nucleotides outside the gene matches: 4. CDR3: CASSPGQRYGYTF. CDR3 bases: TGCGCCAGCAGCCCGGGACAGCGCTATGGCTACACCTTC.

This clonotype was detected a few times. The genes are TRBV5-1 and TRBJ2-3; 12 nucleotides line up with TRBD2. The ends lost 1 base at V and 6 bases at J; junction bases unmatched: 6. The germline CDR1 and CDR2 sequences are SGHRS and YFSETQ. The CDR3 covers 16 residues. The CDR3 DNA follows: TGCGCCAGCAGCTTGACCCTAGCGGGGGGGCGGGATACGCAGTATTTT. This gives the protein CASSLTLAGGRDTQYF. Supplemented by reference TRBV5-1 and TRBJ2-3, the full variable domain reads KAGVTQTPRYLIKTRGQQVTLSCSPISGHRSVSWYQQTPGQGLQFLFEYFSETQRNKGNFPGRFSGRQFSNSRSEMNVSTLELGDSALYLCASSLTLAGGRDTQYFGPGTRLTVL.